The 18 T cell receptor beta chains listed next were all sequenced from one sample in a study of identical twins. TCRdb called the 5' RACE reads again in MiXCR, with one record for every CDR3 protein. Here the sample spans some 1,600,000 distinct CDR3 sequences, roughly a third being singletons. The sequenced sample was cord blood. Source of these receptors: a newborn girl in good health.

This clonotype was seen at least ten times. This chain links TRBV12-3 or TRBV12-4 with TRBJ2-3; weak D call: TRBD2 (6 bases). The CDR3 covers 16 residues. Trimming left V 2 bases short and J 1 base short, with 13 bases between. As DNA, the CDR3 is TGTGCCAGCAGTTTACGGCTAGCGTTGGGCACAGATACGCAGTATTTT. It specifies CASSLRLALGTDTQYF.

This clonotype was observed a handful of times. It may be a read error: a sequence one base away is much more abundant. The chain combines TRBV20-1 with TRBJ2-1, with unresolved D. Trimming shortened V by 4 bases and J by 3 bases, and 4 bases separated the two germline ends. Germline lookup yields CDR1 DFQATT and CDR2 SNEGSKA (reference sequence). The CDR3 is made up of 11 amino acids. DNA for the CDR3: TGCAGTGCTATGGACTACAATGAGCAGTTCTTC. It codes for CSAMDYNEQFF.

This sequence joins TRBV5-1 and TRBJ2-1; 12 bases map to TRBD2. The V segment lost 7 bases and the J segment 7 bases; nucleotides outside the gene matches: 15. Germline CDR1 reads SGHRS; CDR2 reads YFSETQ. The CDR3 is made up of 17 amino acids. CDR3 nucleotide sequence: TGCGCCAGCGAAAGTCGGCTAGCGGGAGGGCCACGGAATGAGCAGTTCTTC. Residues: CASESRLAGGPRNEQFF.

The chain uses TRBV9 and TRBJ2-7, with TRBD1 identical over 7 bases. Germline CDR1 reads SGDLS; CDR2 reads YYNGEE. V was clipped by 3 bases and J by 2 bases; unmatched bases: 8. The CDR3 loop spans 15 amino acids. CDR3 sequence (DNA): TGTGCCAGCAGCGGAAACAGGACAGGTCCCTACGAGCAGTACTTC. Its protein product is CASSGNRTGPYEQYF.

The chain links TRBV3-1 to TRBJ2-1; 10 bases map to TRBD2. The J segment lost 7 bases and the V segment lost 0 bases, leaving 9 bases of the junction unmatched. The CDR3 runs to 17 residues. Germline V lookup: CDR1 LGHDT, CDR2 YNNKEL (reference sequence). This CDR3 is CASSQDNSLAGVNEQFF. CDR3 nucleotide sequence: TGTGCCAGCAGCCAAGACAATAGTCTAGCGGGAGTTAATGAGCAGTTCTTC.

This clonotype was seen a handful of times. This chain connects TRBV28 to TRBJ2-1, with 8 bases aligning to TRBD2. V was clipped by 4 bases and J by 3 bases; unmatched bases: 11. Germline V gene data show CDR1 as MDHEN and CDR2 as SYDVKM. CDR3 length equals 17 residues. CDR3 amino acids: CASSSSVLAENYNEQFF. As DNA, the CDR3 is TGTGCCAGCAGTTCCTCGGTACTAGCGGAGAACTACAATGAGCAGTTCTTC.

This clonotype turned up a few times. The J gene is TRBJ1-2, the V gene TRBV18; no clear D. The ends were cut back, 3 bases at V and 4 bases at J, with 12 bases in the middle. Germline V gives CDR1 KGHSH, CDR2 LQKENI. This CDR3 region has 14 residues. CDR3 amino acids: CASSPRPIGYGYTF. In DNA form, the CDR3 reads TGTGCCAGCTCACCTAGGCCTATTGGCTATGGCTACACCTTC.

This rearrangement joins TRBV2 to TRBJ2-3, with TRBD2 matching over 12 bases. The CDR3 length is 13 residues. V trimming: 9 bases; J trimming: 3 bases; junction bases outside the gene matches: 1. Germline loops: CDR1 SNHLY, CDR2 FYNNEI. In DNA, the CDR3 is TGTGCCAGACTAGCGGGAGGAACAGATACGCAGTATTTT. Its translation: CARLAGGTDTQYF.

The chain has TRBV9 and TRBJ1-2, with no clear D. Trimming removed 0 bases from V and 0 bases from J, with 9 bases in between. Germline lookup yields CDR1 SGDLS and CDR2 YYNGEE. The length of the CDR3 is 15 residues. This CDR3 reads CASSVDPISNYGYTF. Written as DNA, the CDR3 is TGTGCCAGCAGCGTAGACCCGATATCTAACTATGGCTACACCTTC.

In its sample, this clonotype was seen a few times. This chain connects TRBV27 to TRBJ1-4; tentatively, D is TRBD1 (5 bases). The CDR3 has 14 residues. Trimming stripped 3 bases from V and 5 bases from J, with 10 bases between. The germline CDR1 and CDR2 sequences are MNHEY and SMNVEV (reference sequence). CDR3 bases: TGTGCCAGCAGTTTTGGGGGGAACAATGAAAAACTGTTTTTT. Its translation is CASSFGGNNEKLFF.

The rearrangement uses TRBV20-1 and TRBJ2-7, with D possibly being TRBD1 or TRBD2 (5 bases each). CDR1 is DFQATT and CDR2 is SNEGSKA in the germline V gene (reference sequence). The CDR3 extends over 13 amino acids. Trimming pared 3 bases from V and 3 bases from J, leaving 12 bases between. CDR3 in DNA: TGCAGTGCTAGGAGGGACGCTCTCTACGAGCAGTACTTC. Translated: CSARRDALYEQYF.

The chain couples TRBV6-1 to TRBJ1-5; 9 nucleotides match TRBD1. Germline CDR1 MNHNS, CDR2 SASEGT. V shed 8 bases, J shed 5 bases, and the junction held 7 bases outside the gene matches. This CDR3 has 14 residues. For the CDR3, the DNA is TGTGCCAGCCGGGTGGACAGGGGCCATCAGCCCCAGCATTTT. It specifies CASRVDRGHQPQHF.

This clonotype was found a few times. Written as DNA, the CDR3 is TGCGCCAGCAGCTTGGCCGGGACAGGGAAGGGAGGCACTGAAGCTTTCTTT. It translates to CASSLAGTGKGGTEAFF. The J gene is TRBJ1-1, the V gene TRBV5-1; 9 positions agree with TRBD1. Trimming cost V 0 bases and J 4 bases; bases outside gene matches: 10. The CDR3 runs 17 residues. CDR1 and CDR2 (germline): SGHRS, YFSETQ.

This rearrangement joins TRBV28 to TRBJ1-1, with unresolved D. With 6 bases removed from V and 10 bases from J, the gap between germline ends came to 15 bases. The CDR3 runs 12 residues. The V gene's germline CDR1 is MDHEN and CDR2 SYDVKM. The chain's CDR3 is CASSTGLVGAFF. The CDR3 coding sequence is TGTGCCAGCAGCACCGGACTAGTGGGAGCTTTCTTT.

This clonotype has at least ten counts. The V call is TRBV12-3 or TRBV12-4, the J call TRBJ2-3; the D is unclear. Trimming took 2 bases from V and 5 from J, leaving 8 bases between them. The CDR3 is 13 amino acids. The CDR3 here is CASSLSRKDTQYF. The CDR3 bases are TGTGCCAGCAGTTTATCTCGCAAAGATACGCAGTATTTT.

V gene TRBV5-5 combines with J gene TRBJ2-3; TRBD2 matches 12 bases. Trimming at V came to 4 bases and at J to 5 bases, leaving 8 bases not matched to a gene. Germline CDR1 SGHKS, CDR2 YYEKEE (reference sequence). CDR3 size: 16 residues. Written as DNA, the CDR3 is TGTGCCAGCAGCCGGGGACTAGCGGGCATGAGAGATACGCAGTATTTT. It translates to CASSRGLAGMRDTQYF.

This clonotype was seen many times. The gene calls are TRBV27 and TRBJ2-5; 8 bases are a match to TRBD2. V was pared by 3 bases and J by 1 base, with 1 base of the junction left unmatched. Germline V gene data show CDR1 as MNHEY and CDR2 as SMNVEV (reference sequence). This CDR3 has 14 residues. The CDR3 sequence is CASSFTSGQETQYF. For the CDR3, the DNA is TGTGCCAGCAGTTTCACTAGCGGCCAAGAGACCCAGTACTTC.

The rearrangement links TRBV7-8 to TRBJ2-1; 9 positions match TRBD2. The trim removed 5 bases at V and 6 bases at J, leaving 8 bases unmatched. Germline assignment: CDR1 SGHVS and CDR2 FQNEAQ. The CDR3 loop spans 15 amino acids. The CDR3 reads CASSRQRGVCNEQFF. The CDR3 DNA reads TGTGCCAGCAGCCGCCAGCGGGGGGTATGCAATGAGCAGTTCTTC.